A single sample gave rise to the 13 T cell receptor beta chains below, sequenced in a study of tissue T cells after allogeneic stem cell transplantation (dated by TCRdb to between 2021 and 2024). Interpreted using the paper, the time point label stands for: mouse harvest day 14 after allogeneic transplant. Mouse grafts combined 10^7 T-cell-depleted bone marrow cells with 10^6 splenic CD5+ T cells, given via tail vein injection. The library was generated by the immunoSEQ multiplex PCR assay. Imported from immuneACCESS, the table was reduced by TCRdb to in-frame sequences with V and J called. These copies leave out some clones; in studies compared against another copy, an unresolved V gene accounts for under half, and the cause of the remainder is not known. The table for this sample lists 5,500 to 7,500 clones; about a third of them were counted only once. Under 8% of the sample comes from the top ten.

Specimen: skin. These receptors all stem from a female BALB/c mouse given C57BL/6 T cells with graft-versus-host disease after an allogeneic hematopoietic cell transplant.

On this clone: The genes and germline here are from mouse. The read ends 1 residue before the CDR3 terminus; that terminus is restored from the germline J gene. The gene calls are TRBV26 and TRBJ2-3; D gene ambiguous. Trimming cost V 2 bases and J 5 bases, with 2 bases left between them. The germline CDR1 and CDR2 sequences are KGHPV and FQNQEV (reference sequence). CDR3 size: 11 residues. CDR3 sequence: CASSLGETLYF. CDR3 DNA, as far as it was read: TGTGCCAGCAGTCTGGGAGAAACGCTGTAT.

This clone is labeled medium-sized. The listed genes are named as in mouse. The read falls 1 residue short of the CDR3 end, and the missing part is taken from the germline J gene. Other DNA sequences within the sample encode an identical CDR3. The chain uses TRBV13-2 and TRBJ2-5; D gene unclear. Trimming left V 2 bases short and J 0 bases short, with 7 bases between. There are 14 residues in the CDR3. Germline V gene lookup returns CDR1 NNHNN and CDR2 SYGAGS (reference sequence). The DNA read from the CDR3 is TGTGCCAGCGGTGAGCGGGGTAACCAAGACACCCAGTAC. It is translated as CASGERGNQDTQY. The CDR3 in full is CASGERGNQDTQYF.

Comments on this clone: Gene names and germline refer to mouse. From the germline J gene comes the end of the CDR3, since the read stops 1 residue before it. V is TRBV26 and J is TRBJ1-1, with D perhaps TRBD1 (6 bases). CDR1 and CDR2 (germline): KGHPV, FQNQEV (reference sequence). The CDR3 is 14 amino acids. V was shortened by 4 bases and J by 0 bases, with 9 bases between the two germline ends. CDR3 in amino acids: CASSPGTSNTEVFF. The sequenced CDR3 bases are TGTGCCAGCAGTCCCGGGACATCAAACACAGAAGTCTTC.

This clone is medium-sized (0.01 to 0.1%) within its sample. Here the gene names and germline are mouse. The read comes to an end 1 residue before the CDR3 does, leaving the germline J gene to fill in the end. V gene TRBV26 combines with J gene TRBJ1-3, with 7 bases aligning to TRBD1. In germline, CDR1 is KGHPV, CDR2 FQNQEV (reference sequence). With V trimmed by 8 bases and J by 0 bases, 1 base remained unmatched. The CDR3 consists of 13 residues. CDR3 DNA, as far as it was read: TGTGCCAGCCAGGGGGATTCTGGAAATACGCTCTAT. It specifies CASQGDSGNTLY. From start to end, the CDR3 is CASQGDSGNTLYF. The variable domain in full, completed from reference TRBV26 and TRBJ1-3, reads NSKVIQTPRYLVKGQGQKAKMRCIPEKGHPVVFWYQQNKNNEFKFLINFQNQEVLQQIDMTEKRFSAECPSNSPCSLEIQSSEAGDSALYLCASQGDSGNTLYFGEGSRLIVV.

On this clone: Gene and germline names: mouse. The read finishes 1 residue shy of the CDR3 end, and the germline J gene is used to complete it. J is TRBJ1-6 and V is TRBV26; tentatively, D is TRBD1 (6 bases). TRBJ1-6 is an ORF for which the function is uncertain. V was cut by 4 bases and J by 9 bases, with 10 bases left in between. The CDR3 spans 13 residues. Germline loops: CDR1 KGHPV, CDR2 FQNQEV (reference sequence). The CDR3 loop reads CASSPTGFSPLYF. The sequenced CDR3 bases are TGTGCCAGCAGTCCGACAGGATTTTCGCCCCTCTAC.

A remark on this clone: The genes and germline here are from mouse. The read comes to an end 1 residue before the CDR3 does, leaving the germline J gene to fill in the end. V and J are TRBV17 and TRBJ2-4; D remains ambiguous. The V end lost 0 bases, the J end lost 5 bases, and 3 bases lay between the germline ends. This CDR3 is 12 amino acids long. The germline CDR1 and CDR2 sequences are MNHDT and YYDKIL. The CDR3 bases that were read are TGTGCTAGCAGTAGAGATGGAAACACCTTGTAC. Amino acids: CASSRDGNTLY. The entire CDR3 protein reads CASSRDGNTLYF.

This clone was recorded a few times. Gene names are mouse gene names. The read comes to an end 1 residue before the CDR3 does, leaving the germline J gene to fill in the end. V usage is TRBV3 and J usage is TRBJ2-7; TRBD2 aligns across 12 bases. The CDR3 has 14 residues. Germline CDR1 is SNHLY and CDR2 is FYNGKV (reference sequence). V shed 5 bases and J 6 bases; nucleotides not matched to a gene: 5. The CDR3 bases that were read are TGTGCCAGCAGCCGAGACTGGGGGGGCGCTGAACAGTAC. Encoded protein: CASSRDWGGAEQY. The CDR3 reads in full as CASSRDWGGAEQYF. The entire variable domain, with the rest obtained from reference TRBV3 and TRBJ2-7, is as follows: GPKVLQIPSHQIIDMGQMVTLNCDPVSNHLYFYWYKQILGQQMEFLVNFYNGKVMEKSKLFKDQFSVERPDGSYFTLKIQPTALEDSAVYFCASSRDWGGAEQYFGPGTRLTVL.

Within the sample, this clone is medium-sized. The genes and germline here are from mouse. CDR3 sequence: CASSLRPGLNERLFF. Partial CDR3 DNA: TGTGCCAGCAGTCTGAGGCCAGGACTCAACGAAAGATTATTT. J is TRBJ1-4 and V is TRBV26; D is unresolved. The read falls 1 residue short of the CDR3 end, and the missing part is taken from the germline J gene. In germline, CDR1 is KGHPV, CDR2 FQNQEV (reference sequence). Trimming removed 2 bases from V and 4 bases from J, with 11 bases in between. The CDR3 contains 15 residues.

This clone counts as medium-sized. Mouse gene names apply. Read data end 1 residue before the CDR3 end; the end is taken from the germline J gene. The sample carries other DNA sequences with the same CDR3. The V gene is TRBV26, the J gene TRBJ2-7; D is perhaps TRBD1 (5 bases). The CDR3 contains 13 residues. V dropped 0 bases and J dropped 3 bases, with 6 bases sitting between them. CDR1 and CDR2 from the germline V gene are KGHPV and FQNQEV (reference sequence). CDR3 sequence reads: CASSLSGVYEQYF. The DNA read from the CDR3 is TGTGCCAGCAGTCTGTCAGGGGTCTATGAACAGTAC. The variable domain in full, with the rest retrieved from reference TRBV26 and TRBJ2-7, is NSKVIQTPRYLVKGQGQKAKMRCIPEKGHPVVFWYQQNKNNEFKFLINFQNQEVLQQIDMTEKRFSAECPSNSPCSLEIQSSEAGDSALYLCASSLSGVYEQYFGPGTRLTVL.

For this clone: Genes and germline are mouse. The read ends 1 residue before the CDR3 terminus; that terminus is restored from the germline J gene. The V and J genes are TRBV13-2 and TRBJ2-5, with 9 positions matching TRBD2. CDR1 and CDR2 (germline): NNHNN, SYGAGS (reference sequence). CDR3 size: 15 residues. Unmatched junction bases numbered 3, after V lost 0 bases and J lost 4 bases. The CDR3 sequence: CASGDALGGKDTQYF. The CDR3 bases that were read are TGTGCCAGCGGTGATGCCCTGGGGGGGAAAGACACCCAGTAC.

Points on this clone: The gene names here belong to mouse. From the germline J gene comes the end of the CDR3, since the read stops 1 residue before it. The chain employs TRBV14 and TRBJ2-2; D perhaps matches TRBD2 (7 bases). The CDR3 is 15 residues long. The V gene's germline CDR1 is SGHDT and CDR2 FRDEAV. Deletions cut 2 bases from V and 3 bases from J, with 11 bases between. The covered CDR3 bases are TGTGCCAGCAGTTTTGGGGGGCGCGACACCGGGCAGCTCTAC. It yields the protein CASSFGGRDTGQLY. Given in full, the CDR3 is CASSFGGRDTGQLYF.

In its sample, this clone is medium-sized. The genes are named according to mouse. The read terminates 1 residue before the CDR3 end, so the remaining end is supplied by the germline J gene. J is TRBJ1-2 and V is TRBV24; possible D gene TRBD1, 6 bases. The CDR3 consists of 14 residues. CDR1 and CDR2 from the germline V gene are KGHTA and FRNEEI. The V end was cut by 4 bases, the J end by 1 base, with 10 bases between. CDR3 loop: CASSPLTGNSDYTF. CDR3 DNA (partial): TGTGCCAGCAGTCCGTTGACAGGAAACTCCGACTACACC.

This clone is categorized as medium-sized. Gene names and germline match the mouse. The read falls 1 residue short of the CDR3 end, and the missing part is taken from the germline J gene. The V and J genes are TRBV26 and TRBJ1-3; 9 nucleotides agree with TRBD1. The CDR3 is made up of 15 amino acids. In germline, CDR1 is KGHPV, CDR2 FQNQEV (reference sequence). Unmatched junction bases numbered 2, after V lost 2 bases and J lost 3 bases. CDR3 DNA (partial): TGTGCCAGCAGTCTGAACAGGGGGCTTGGAAATACGCTCTAT. Amino acids: CASSLNRGLGNTLY. The whole CDR3 region reads CASSLNRGLGNTLYF.